Presented here are 31 T cell receptor beta chains from one specimen sequenced in a study of T cell responses to AZD1222 COVID-19 vaccine. Assay: immunoSEQ multiplex PCR; the TCRdb copy retains only in-frame clones and omits some. The sample shows 180,000 or so clones, around 90% of them seen only once. Sequencing used peripheral blood, obtained 28 days after the second AZD1222 dose. The receptors here all came from an adult who received the AZD1222 COVID-19 vaccine.

The gene calls are TRBV5-1 and TRBJ2-5, with a tentative D call TRBD2 (6 bases). Germline V gives CDR1 SGHRS, CDR2 YFSETQ. This CDR3 has 15 amino acids. V lost 4 bases and J 5 bases, leaving 18 bases between the germline ends. This CDR3 is CASSLGTGGSETQYF. The DNA of the CDR3 is TGCGCCAGCAGCCTTGGCACAGGAGGGTCGGAGACCCAGTACTTC.

V is TRBV5-4 and J is TRBJ1-1, with 7 bases aligning to TRBD1. Trimming cost V 4 bases and J 5 bases; bases outside gene matches: 14. Germline lookup yields CDR1 SGHNT and CDR2 YYREEE (reference sequence). CDR3 length equals 16 residues. The CDR3, as DNA: TGTGCCAGCAGCCAGACAGGGCTAATAGGAGAGACTGAAGCTTTCTTT. Its protein product is CASSQTGLIGETEAFF.

The V and J genes are TRBV18 and TRBJ1-2, with a tentative D call TRBD1 (6 bases). From germline, CDR1 is KGHSH and CDR2 LQKENI. Between the trimmed V and J ends, which lost 6 bases and 8 bases, there was a span of 16 bases. The CDR3 spans 13 residues. The CDR3 sequence: CASSTDSILGYTF. The CDR3, as DNA: TGTGCCAGCTCTACGGACAGTATTTTAGGCTACACCTTC. The whole variable domain, remainder taken from reference TRBV18 and TRBJ1-2, is NAGVMQNPRHLVRRRGQEARLRCSPMKGHSHVYWYRQLPEEGLKFMVYLQKENIIDESGMPKERFSAEFPKEGPSILRIQQVVRGDSAAYFCASSTDSILGYTFGSGTRLTVV.

This chain connects TRBV19 to TRBJ1-5; D uncertain. CDR1 LNHDA and CDR2 SQIVND come from the germline V gene (reference sequence). The CDR3 spans 16 residues. The ends were cut back, 3 bases at V and 1 base at J, with 13 bases in the middle. CDR3 in DNA: TGTGCCAGTAGTATTAAGCCCGCGGAGAGCAATCAGCCCCAGCATTTT. Amino acids: CASSIKPAESNQPQHF.

The CDR3: CASSRDYGLGNEQFF. CDR3 DNA: TGTGCCAGCAGTCGGGATTACGGGTTGGGCAATGAGCAGTTCTTC. The rearrangement joins TRBV27 to TRBJ2-1; weak D call: TRBD2 (5 bases). This CDR3 is 15 amino acids long. The V and J ends lost 5 bases and 6 bases respectively, with 17 bases between them. CDR1 MNHEY and CDR2 SMNVEV come from the germline V gene (reference sequence).

The chain joins TRBV16 to TRBJ2-3; 8 bases agree with TRBD2. Germline trimming cut 0 bases from V and 2 bases from J; bases unmatched to any gene: 1. Germline V lookup: CDR1 KGHSY, CDR2 FQNENV. This CDR3 spans 15 amino acids. The CDR3 protein is CASSQSRGDTDTQYF. The CDR3 nucleotides read TGTGCCAGCAGCCAATCGCGGGGGGACACAGATACGCAGTATTTT.

The J gene is TRBJ1-3, the V gene TRBV27; D gene ambiguous. Trimming shortened V by 5 bases and J by 0 bases, and 11 bases separated the two germline ends. There are 15 residues in the CDR3. CDR1 and CDR2 (germline): MNHEY, SMNVEV (reference sequence). CDR3 sequence (DNA): TGTGCCAGCAGTCCTTGGCCTATCTCTGGAAACACCATATATTTT. Translated, it gives CASSPWPISGNTIYF.

The chain has TRBV4-2 and TRBJ2-7; 8 bases are a match to TRBD1. Germline assignment: CDR1 LGHNA and CDR2 YNFKEQ. J was trimmed by 1 base and V by 3 bases; bases with no gene match: 8. This CDR3 spans 16 amino acids. CDR3: CASSQGEGTGSYEQYF. CDR3 DNA sequence: TGTGCCAGCAGCCAGGGGGAAGGGACAGGATCCTACGAGCAGTACTTC.

Note on this clone: The junction does not match germline at one end; this may be a read error. This chain uses TRBV19 with TRBJ1-5; possibly TRBD1 for D (6 bases). The CDR3 is 15 residues long. Per the germline V gene, CDR1 is LNHDA and CDR2 is SQIVND (reference sequence). The CDR3 protein is CASSRTENSNQPRHF. The CDR3 bases are TGTGCCAGTAGTAGGACAGAGAATAGCAATCAGCCCCGGCATTTT.

The chain recombines TRBV28 with TRBJ1-3, with 11 bases identical to TRBD1. Germline CDR1 MDHEN, CDR2 SYDVKM. This CDR3 contains 17 residues. J gave up 2 bases and V 5 bases, and 8 bases lay outside the gene matches. CDR3 in amino acids: CASSPPGQGGTGNTIYF. As DNA, the CDR3 is TGTGCCAGCAGTCCTCCGGGACAGGGGGGAACTGGAAACACCATATATTTT.

V usage is TRBV7-2 and J usage is TRBJ1-3, with unresolved D. This CDR3 comprises 15 residues. Trimming stripped 3 bases from V and 1 base from J, with 10 bases between. CDR1 SGHTA and CDR2 FQGNSA come from the germline V gene. The chain's CDR3 is CASSLGFASGNTIYF. The CDR3 nucleotides read TGTGCCAGCAGCTTGGGCTTCGCTTCTGGAAACACCATATATTTT.

The rearrangement uses TRBV5-4 and TRBJ1-3, with D unclear. This CDR3 is built from 14 residues. Germline V gene sequence: CDR1 SGHNT, CDR2 YYREEE (reference sequence). Trimming cost V 4 bases and J 3 bases, with 11 bases left between them. The CDR3 is CASSTPNSGNTIYF. CDR3 nucleotides: TGTGCCAGCAGCACACCAAACAGTGGAAACACCATATATTTT.

J is TRBJ1-2 and V is TRBV5-5; D call uncertain. The CDR3 is made up of 14 amino acids. V lost 4 bases and J 5 bases, leaving 15 bases between the germline ends. The germline V gene has CDR1 SGHKS and CDR2 YYEKEE (reference sequence). The CDR3 DNA sequence: TGTGCCAGCAGCCCGTCAATCCTCCTTTATGGCTACACCTTC. Encoded protein: CASSPSILLYGYTF.

The chain combines TRBV10-3 with TRBJ1-1; 7 nucleotides agree with TRBD1. J lost 4 bases, V lost 0 bases, and 11 bases had no gene match. The CDR3 has 17 residues. Germline CDR1 ENHRY, CDR2 SYGVKD. The CDR3 protein is CAISESLGGGWRTEAFF. CDR3 DNA sequence: TGTGCCATCAGTGAGTCCCTTGGAGGGGGCTGGCGCACTGAAGCTTTCTTT.

This clone was counted once. The chain employs TRBV28 and TRBJ2-6, with 9 bases that match TRBD1. V lost 6 bases, J lost 6 bases, and 12 bases stayed unmatched. The CDR3 length is 17 residues. Germline V gene data show CDR1 as MDHEN and CDR2 as SYDVKM. CDR3 sequence reads: CASRQPGQGVMANVLTF. For the CDR3, the DNA is TGTGCCAGCAGGCAACCGGGACAGGGAGTAATGGCCAACGTCCTGACTTTC.

V usage is TRBV5-8 and J usage is TRBJ1-2; TRBD1 matches at 7 bases. With V trimmed by 4 bases and J by 4 bases, 7 bases remained unmatched. Germline V lookup: CDR1 SGHTS, CDR2 YDEGEE. The CDR3 is 14 residues long. CDR3: CASSPTGEIYGYTF. The CDR3 coding sequence is TGTGCCAGCAGCCCAACAGGGGAAATCTATGGCTACACCTTC.

The CDR3 spells CASSSRRDRAFF. The CDR3 nucleotides are TGTGCCAGCAGTTCTCGTCGGGACAGGGCTTTCTTT. The rearrangement joins TRBV28 to TRBJ1-1; 8 bases map to TRBD1. V was pared by 4 bases and J by 11 bases, with 6 bases of the junction left unmatched. Germline-derived CDR1 and CDR2 are MDHEN and SYDVKM. CDR3 length equals 12 residues.

The chain joins TRBV4-1 to TRBJ2-1; TRBD1 might be the D (6 bases). CDR1 is MGHRA, CDR2 YSYEKL, per germline. The CDR3 consists of 15 residues. V lost 0 bases to trimming and J lost 10 bases, with 16 bases between them. DNA of the CDR3: TGCGCCAGCAGCCAAGAATGGCAGGGGATTGGCGAGCAGTTCTTC. Protein product: CASSQEWQGIGEQFF.

The V and J genes are TRBV18 and TRBJ2-1, with TRBD2 identical over 13 bases. The CDR3 loop spans 17 amino acids. The germline V gene has CDR1 KGHSH and CDR2 LQKENI. Trimming took 1 base from V and 4 from J; bases not matched to a gene: 4. The CDR3 spells CASSPRSGLAGYNEQFF. The DNA of the CDR3 is TGTGCCAGCTCACCACGATCGGGACTAGCGGGATACAATGAGCAGTTCTTC. Full variable domain (remainder filled in from reference TRBV18 and TRBJ2-1): NAGVMQNPRHLVRRRGQEARLRCSPMKGHSHVYWYRQLPEEGLKFMVYLQKENIIDESGMPKERFSAEFPKEGPSILRIQQVVRGDSAAYFCASSPRSGLAGYNEQFFGPGTRLTVL.

To note about this clone: The same CDR3 also results from other DNA sequences found in this sample. V and J are TRBV18 and TRBJ2-5; 7 bases fit TRBD1. This CDR3 is 13 amino acids long. Germline V gives CDR1 KGHSH, CDR2 LQKENI. With V trimmed by 6 bases and J by 2 bases, 3 bases remained unmatched. The CDR3 reads CASSPGQQETQYF. CDR3 nucleotide sequence: TGTGCCAGCTCCCCGGGACAGCAAGAGACCCAGTACTTC.

V gene TRBV7-8 combines with J gene TRBJ1-2; no clear D gene. The V gene lost 1 base and the J gene lost 5 bases, with 14 bases spanning the gap. This CDR3 is built from 15 residues. Germline V gene lookup returns CDR1 SGHVS and CDR2 FQNEAQ. The CDR3 loop reads CASSLGRRDMYGYTF. Written as DNA, the CDR3 is TGTGCCAGCAGCTTAGGTCGCAGAGACATGTATGGCTACACCTTC.

This clone has a single count. V usage is TRBV6-5 and J usage is TRBJ2-7; tentatively, D is TRBD2 (6 bases). Germline-derived CDR1 and CDR2 are MNHEY and SVGAGI. V was shortened by 6 bases and J by 6 bases, with 18 bases between the two germline ends. This CDR3 is 14 amino acids long. CDR3 amino acids: CASRPRHTSFEQYF. Written as DNA, the CDR3 is TGTGCCAGCAGGCCGAGACATACTAGCTTCGAGCAGTACTTC.

The chain couples TRBV3-1 (or the pseudogene TRBV3-2) to TRBJ2-1; the D gene could be TRBD1 or TRBD2 (6 bases each). This CDR3 contains 17 residues. Germline loops: CDR1 LGHDT, CDR2 YNNKEL (reference sequence). V dropped 1 base and J dropped 6 bases, with 19 bases sitting between them. CDR3 sequence reads: CASSQVRGGRLGNEQFF. CDR3 nucleotides: TGTGCCAGCAGCCAAGTCCGAGGGGGGAGATTGGGCAATGAGCAGTTCTTC.

V is TRBV7-6 and J is TRBJ2-3, with D unclear. The CDR3 is 14 amino acids. CDR1 is SGHVS and CDR2 is FNYEAQ in the germline V gene. V lost 2 bases, J lost 6 bases, and 12 bases lay in between. The CDR3 DNA sequence: TGTGCCAGCAGCTTAATCGGCCCGAGGGATACGCAGTATTTT. Translated: CASSLIGPRDTQYF.

This chain links TRBV4-1 with TRBJ2-3; no definite D call. The V end lost 1 base, the J end lost 0 bases, and 8 bases lay between the germline ends. Per germline, CDR1 MGHRA and CDR2 YSYEKL. The CDR3 is made up of 15 amino acids. This CDR3 is CASSQVTVSTDTQYF. CDR3 bases: TGCGCCAGCAGCCAAGTTACCGTGAGCACAGATACGCAGTATTTT.

The chain has TRBV6-5 and TRBJ2-2, with 10 bases matching TRBD2. CDR1 is MNHEY and CDR2 is SVGAGI in the germline V gene. The V gene end was trimmed by 10 bases and the J gene end by 5 bases; junction bases not matched to a gene: 7. This CDR3 spans 14 amino acids. The CDR3 protein is CATSLAGPTGELFF. CDR3 coding DNA: TGTGCCACCTCACTAGCGGGACCTACCGGGGAGCTGTTTTTT.

The genes are TRBV7-9 and TRBJ1-5; TRBD1 matches 9 bases. Germline CDR1 is SEHNR and CDR2 is FQNEAQ (reference sequence). With 3 bases clipped from V and 5 bases from J, the junction kept 2 bases outside the gene matches. This CDR3 comprises 14 residues. The CDR3 here is CASSLGQGHQPQHF. The CDR3 DNA reads TGTGCCAGCAGCTTGGGACAGGGTCATCAGCCCCAGCATTTT.

The chain is built from TRBV30 and TRBJ1-2; D ambiguous. The CDR3 extends over 13 amino acids. The V and J ends lost 3 bases and 2 bases respectively, with 10 bases between them. CDR1 and CDR2 (germline): GTSNPN, SVGIG (reference sequence). The CDR3 protein is CAWSEGRNYGYTF. The CDR3 nucleotides are TGTGCCTGGAGCGAAGGGCGGAACTATGGCTACACCTTC. Variable domain in full (rest from reference TRBV30 and TRBJ1-2): SQTIHQWPATLVQPVGSPLSLECTVEGTSNPNLYWYRQAAGRGLQLLFYSVGIGQISSEVPQNLSASRPQDRQFILSSKKLLLSDSGFYLCAWSEGRNYGYTFGSGTRLTVV.

The genes are TRBV12-3 or TRBV12-4 and TRBJ2-5; D tentatively fits TRBD1 or TRBD2 (6 bases each). The CDR3 is 13 residues long. With 8 bases removed from V and 5 bases from J, the gap between germline ends came to 15 bases. The DNA for the CDR3 is TGTGCCAGCGGCCCTAGAGGGGGGGAGACCCAGTACTTC. Its protein product is CASGPRGGETQYF.

The chain is built from TRBV27 and TRBJ2-7; perhaps TRBD1 as D (5 bases). Trimming cost V 3 bases and J 3 bases, with 21 bases left between them. This CDR3 is 17 amino acids long. CDR1 is MNHEY and CDR2 is SMNVEV in the germline V gene (reference sequence). The CDR3, as DNA: TGTGCCAGCAGTTTTGGGGCTGCCCCGAGTCCCAACTACGAGCAGTACTTC. Its protein is CASSFGAAPSPNYEQYF.

The rearrangement uses TRBV28 and TRBJ2-7; 8 bases agree with TRBD1. Germline CDR1 MDHEN, CDR2 SYDVKM. V dropped 6 bases and J dropped 0; count of bases not matched to a gene: 10. CDR3 length: 16 amino acids. This chain's CDR3 is CASSSAGTGVSYEQYF. Written as DNA, the CDR3 is TGTGCCAGCAGCTCGGCGGGGACAGGAGTCTCCTACGAGCAGTACTTC.